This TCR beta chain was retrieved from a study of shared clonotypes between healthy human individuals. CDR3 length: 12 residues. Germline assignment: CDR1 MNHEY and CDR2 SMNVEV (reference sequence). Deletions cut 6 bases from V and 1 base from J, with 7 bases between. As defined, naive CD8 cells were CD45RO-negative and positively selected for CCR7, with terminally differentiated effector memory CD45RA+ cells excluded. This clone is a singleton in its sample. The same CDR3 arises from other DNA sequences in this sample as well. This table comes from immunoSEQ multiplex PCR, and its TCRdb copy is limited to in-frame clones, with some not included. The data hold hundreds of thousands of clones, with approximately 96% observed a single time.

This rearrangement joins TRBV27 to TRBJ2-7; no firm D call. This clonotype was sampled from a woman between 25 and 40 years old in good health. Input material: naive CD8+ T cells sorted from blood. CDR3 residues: CASSSSSYEQYF. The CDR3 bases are TGTGCCAGCAGCTCGTCGTCCTACGAGCAGTACTTC.